These 27 T cell receptor beta chains were all obtained from the same sample, sequenced in a study of control samples from healthy donors and cancer patients (dated by TCRdb to 2020 to 2022). Library generation was performed with the immunoSEQ multiplex PCR assay. TCRdb re-hosts the immuneACCESS table, in-frame sequences only. Its copies lack some clones; in the studies checked, an unresolved V gene accounts for under half of them, and the cause for the rest is not known. Counted in this sample were about 80,000 clones; about nine tenths of them appeared once. The ten largest clones capture about 5.5% of the sample. The material sequenced was blood. Source of these receptors: a man in his fifties in good health.

CDR3 residues: CASSGLTGGSYEQYF. The CDR3 DNA reads TGTGCCAGCAGCGGCTTGACAGGGGGATCCTACGAGCAGTACTTC. The J gene is TRBJ2-7, the V gene TRBV5-4; 9 nucleotides match TRBD1. Germline assignment: CDR1 SGHNT and CDR2 YYREEE (reference sequence). The CDR3 totals 15 residues. The V gene end was trimmed by 4 bases and the J gene end by 1 base; junction bases not matched to a gene: 6.

This clone was observed once. The chain joins TRBV9 to TRBJ1-2; no firm D call. V lost 0 bases and J lost 8, with 8 bases in between. The CDR3 contains 12 residues. Germline lookup yields CDR1 SGDLS and CDR2 YYNGEE. CDR3 residues: CASSVGPQGYTF. In DNA, the CDR3 is TGTGCCAGCAGCGTAGGGCCCCAAGGCTACACCTTC.

The CDR3 DNA follows: TGTGCCAGCAGCGTTTCCCGGGGGACCTATGAGCAGTTCTTC. It specifies CASSVSRGTYEQFF. The V gene is TRBV6-4, the J gene TRBJ2-1, with D possibly matching TRBD2 (6 bases). V was cut by 6 bases and J by 8 bases, with 17 bases left in between. Germline CDR1 MRHNA, CDR2 SNTAGT. The CDR3 length is 14 residues.

V gene TRBV7-9 combines with J gene TRBJ2-3, with 10 nucleotides matching TRBD1. V dropped 7 bases and J dropped 3; count of bases not matched to a gene: 7. The CDR3 covers 15 residues. CDR1 SEHNR and CDR2 FQNEAQ come from the germline V gene (reference sequence). The CDR3, as DNA: TGTGCCAGCAAGCGGGACAGGGGACGGACAGATACGCAGTATTTT. Amino acid sequence: CASKRDRGRTDTQYF.

The chain couples TRBV30 to TRBJ2-7; 9 bases fit TRBD2. The CDR3 spans 19 residues. Germline V gene lookup returns CDR1 GTSNPN and CDR2 SVGIG (reference sequence). The J segment lost 0 bases and the V segment lost 4 bases, leaving 19 bases of the junction unmatched. CDR3 sequence (DNA): TGTGCCTGGACCCCCCGTGGGGCCCACCGACTAGCGGCCTCCTACGAGCAGTACTTC. Translation: CAWTPRGAHRLAASYEQYF.

V is TRBV7-3 and J is TRBJ2-1, with 10 bases lining up with TRBD1. The CDR3 extends over 13 amino acids. J lost 11 bases, V lost 2 bases, and 3 bases had no gene match. Germline assignment: CDR1 SGHTA and CDR2 FQGTGA. The CDR3 nucleotides read TGTGCCAGCAGCTTAGGGACAGGGGACCAGCAGTTCTTC. It is translated as CASSLGTGDQQFF. Full variable domain (remainder filled in from reference TRBV7-3 and TRBJ2-1): GAGVSQTPSNKVTEKGKYVELRCDPISGHTALYWYRQSLGQGPEFLIYFQGTGAADDSGLPNDRFFAVRPEGSVSTLKIQRTERGDSAVYLCASSLGTGDQQFFGPGTRLTVL.

This chain links TRBV12-3 or TRBV12-4 with TRBJ2-3; no clear D gene. V was pared by 3 bases and J by 0 bases, with 4 bases between. The CDR3 consists of 13 residues. CDR3 coding DNA: TGTGCCAGCAGTTTTAGGAGCACAGATACGCAGTATTTT. Translated: CASSFRSTDTQYF.

The V and J genes are TRBV6-5 and TRBJ1-2, with TRBD1 matching 9 bases. The V and J ends lost 5 bases and 3 bases, in that order; junction bases with no gene match: 4. This CDR3 has 14 amino acids. Germline V gives CDR1 MNHEY, CDR2 SVGAGI. In DNA form, the CDR3 reads TGTGCCAGCAGTAAGACAGGGGGTGACTATGGCTACACCTTC. Translation gives CASSKTGGDYGYTF.

The J gene is TRBJ1-2, the V gene TRBV24-1, with D maybe TRBD1 (5 bases). The CDR3 runs to 13 residues. CDR1 and CDR2 from the germline V gene are KGHDR and SFDVKD. With 5 bases removed from V and 0 bases from J, the gap between germline ends came to 6 bases. CDR3 DNA: TGTGCCACCAGTGCAGGGCCTAACTATGGCTACACCTTC. Translated, it gives CATSAGPNYGYTF.

The J gene is TRBJ1-2, the V gene TRBV27; 7 bases are shared with TRBD1. The CDR3 has 14 amino acids. V was clipped by 2 bases and J by 3 bases; unmatched bases: 3. Looked up from germline, CDR1 is MNHEY and CDR2 is SMNVEV (reference sequence). CDR3 loop: CASSLRQGDYGYTF. In DNA, the CDR3 is TGTGCCAGCAGTTTAAGGCAGGGGGACTATGGCTACACCTTC.

This chain joins TRBV14 and TRBJ2-3; 7 bases agree with TRBD2. This CDR3 is built from 17 residues. Germline CDR1 SGHDN, CDR2 FVKESK. With 2 bases clipped from V and 2 bases from J, the junction kept 10 bases outside the gene matches. DNA of the CDR3: TGTGCCAGCAGCCAAAGGCTGACTAGCTTCGACACAGATACGCAGTATTTT. Protein sequence: CASSQRLTSFDTDTQYF.

The J gene is TRBJ1-6, the V gene TRBV6-5; the D gene is possibly TRBD1 (6 bases). The CDR3 consists of 15 residues. The V end was cut by 8 bases, the J end by 8 bases, with 19 bases between. CDR1 is MNHEY, CDR2 SVGAGI, per germline. The CDR3 sequence: CASVSLQGRYSPLHF. In DNA, the CDR3 is TGTGCCAGCGTTAGCCTACAGGGTCGGTATTCACCCCTCCACTTT.

The chain uses TRBV10-2 and TRBJ2-3; 12 bases align to TRBD2. There are 16 residues in the CDR3. V dropped 3 bases and J dropped 0; count of bases not matched to a gene: 1. The germline V gene has CDR1 WSHSY and CDR2 SAAADI. CDR3 loop: CASSDGLAGSTDTQYF. CDR3 in DNA: TGCGCCAGCAGTGACGGACTAGCGGGAAGCACAGATACGCAGTATTTT.

This clone was found once. The V and J genes are TRBV5-6 and TRBJ2-5; D tentatively reads TRBD1 or TRBD2 (5 bases each). Per the germline V gene, CDR1 is SGHDT and CDR2 is YYEEEE. The CDR3 is made up of 14 amino acids. Trimming removed 4 bases from V and 4 bases from J, with 14 bases in between. The CDR3, as DNA: TGTGCCAGCAGCGCGACTCGGGACCTAGAGACCCAGTACTTC. Translation: CASSATRDLETQYF.

J is TRBJ1-2 and V is TRBV5-6, with TRBD1 matching 8 bases. Germline CDR1 SGHDT, CDR2 YYEEEE. Germline trimming cut 2 bases from V and 0 bases from J; bases unmatched to any gene: 9. This CDR3 spans 17 amino acids. The CDR3 loop reads CASSFPGTGPANYGYTF. CDR3 in DNA: TGTGCCAGCAGCTTTCCTGGGACAGGCCCAGCTAACTATGGCTACACCTTC. Variable domain in full (rest from reference TRBV5-6 and TRBJ1-2): DAGVTQSPTHLIKTRGQQVTLRCSPKSGHDTVSWYQQALGQGPQFIFQYYEEEERQRGNFPDRFSGHQFPNYSSELNVNALLLGDSALYLCASSFPGTGPANYGYTFGSGTRLTVV.

The chain joins TRBV27 to TRBJ2-3, with 9 bases matching TRBD1. V was clipped by 3 bases and J by 0 bases; unmatched bases: 1. Germline V gene lookup returns CDR1 MNHEY and CDR2 SMNVEV (reference sequence). The CDR3 spans 15 residues. The CDR3 bases are TGTGCCAGCAGTTTGGGGACAGGGAGCACAGATACGCAGTATTTT. Protein product: CASSLGTGSTDTQYF.

This clone appeared once. DNA for the CDR3: TGTGCCAGCAGTGAAGGGTCTAGCGGGAGGCCCGGGGAGCTGTTTTTT. Encoded protein: CASSEGSSGRPGELFF. This chain links TRBV6-1 with TRBJ2-2; 11 nucleotides align to TRBD2. CDR3 length: 16 residues. Germline loops: CDR1 MNHNS, CDR2 SASEGT. The V gene end was trimmed by 1 base and the J gene end by 6 bases; junction bases not matched to a gene: 4.

The chain links TRBV18 to TRBJ1-5; possible D gene TRBD1, 5 bases. The CDR3 consists of 15 residues. V dropped 0 bases and J dropped 4 bases, with 10 bases sitting between them. The germline V gene encodes CDR1 KGHSH and CDR2 LQKENI. The CDR3 coding sequence is TGTGCCAGCTCACCACCAGGGGTACGGAATCAGCCCCAGCATTTT. The encoded protein is CASSPPGVRNQPQHF.

The rearrangement joins TRBV7-9 to TRBJ1-2; D gene uncertain. The V end lost 1 base, the J end lost 8 bases, and 8 bases lay between the germline ends. This CDR3 has 12 amino acids. Germline V gene sequence: CDR1 SEHNR, CDR2 FQNEAQ (reference sequence). DNA for the CDR3: TGTGCCAGCAGCTTAGAGGTCATCGGCTACACCTTC. Translated: CASSLEVIGYTF.

The genes are TRBV19 and TRBJ2-5; 7 positions agree with TRBD2. J gave up 5 bases and V 4 bases, and 4 bases lay outside the gene matches. The CDR3 is 13 residues long. From germline, CDR1 is LNHDA and CDR2 SQIVND (reference sequence). CDR3 protein: CASSTAGVETQYF. CDR3 nucleotides: TGTGCCAGTAGTACGGCGGGGGTGGAGACCCAGTACTTC.

V and J are TRBV7-6 and TRBJ2-2, with 9 nucleotides matching TRBD1. CDR3 length: 15 residues. CDR1 and CDR2 (germline): SGHVS, FNYEAQ. V gave up 5 bases and J gave up 6 bases; unmatched junction bases: 7. The CDR3 coding sequence is TGTGCCAGCAGCACAGGGACAGGGATCGCCGGGGAGCTGTTTTTT. It is translated as CASSTGTGIAGELFF. The whole variable domain, remainder taken from reference TRBV7-6 and TRBJ2-2, is GAGVSQSPRYKVTKRGQDVALRCDPISGHVSLYWYRQALGQGPEFLTYFNYEAQQDKSGLPNDRFSAERPEGSISTLTIQRTEQRDSAMYRCASSTGTGIAGELFFGEGSRLTVL.

This clone was recorded once. The chain recombines TRBV7-9 with TRBJ2-7; 8 bases agree with TRBD1. This CDR3 region has 14 residues. J gave up 7 bases and V 5 bases, and 10 bases lay outside the gene matches. CDR1 is SEHNR, CDR2 FQNEAQ, per germline (reference sequence). CDR3 nucleotide sequence: TGTGCCAGCAGCCCAACAGGGGGTCCTGAAGAGCAGTACTTC. This codes for CASSPTGGPEEQYF.

J is TRBJ1-1 and V is TRBV3-1 (or the pseudogene TRBV3-2), with TRBD1 as a possible D gene (5 bases). Trimming left V 0 bases short and J 4 bases short, with 12 bases between. Germline V gene lookup returns CDR1 LGHDT and CDR2 YNNKEL (reference sequence). The CDR3 contains 15 residues. The CDR3 DNA sequence: TGTGCCAGCAGCCAAGATGGCAGGGCCCTCACTGAAGCTTTCTTT. Its translation is CASSQDGRALTEAFF.

J is TRBJ1-4 and V is TRBV27; no clear D gene. This CDR3 has 14 amino acids. Germline V gives CDR1 MNHEY, CDR2 SMNVEV (reference sequence). V lost 7 bases and J 3 bases, leaving 12 bases between the germline ends. CDR3 in amino acids: CASKRGYANEKLFF. The CDR3 DNA reads as TGTGCCAGCAAACGGGGATATGCTAATGAAAAACTGTTTTTT. Full variable domain (outside the CDR3, taken from reference TRBV27 and TRBJ1-4): EAQVTQNPRYLITVTGKKLTVTCSQNMNHEYMSWYRQDPGLGLRQIYYSMNVEVTDKGDVPEGYKVSRKEKRNFPLILESPSPNQTSLYFCASKRGYANEKLFFGSGTQLSVL.

The V gene is TRBV10-1, the J gene TRBJ2-5, with D hard to call. CDR3 length: 14 residues. V was clipped by 0 bases and J by 2 bases, with 7 bases between them. Per the germline V gene, CDR1 is WNHNN and CDR2 is SYGVQD (reference sequence). In DNA form, the CDR3 reads TGCGCCAGCAGTGAGTCGGGCAGGCAAGAGACCCAGTACTTC. Protein: CASSESGRQETQYF.

For the CDR3, the DNA is TGTGCCAGCAGCTTACGACAGGGGGCGCTTACTAATGAAAAACTGTTTTTT. Residues: CASSLRQGALTNEKLFF. This chain joins TRBV5-6 and TRBJ1-4; 10 nucleotides align to TRBD1. Germline CDR1 reads SGHDT; CDR2 reads YYEEEE. V gave up 2 bases and J gave up 2 bases; unmatched junction bases: 6. The CDR3 spans 17 residues. Drawing the rest from reference TRBV5-6 and TRBJ1-4, the complete variable domain is DAGVTQSPTHLIKTRGQQVTLRCSPKSGHDTVSWYQQALGQGPQFIFQYYEEEERQRGNFPDRFSGHQFPNYSSELNVNALLLGDSALYLCASSLRQGALTNEKLFFGSGTQLSVL.

V is TRBV10-1 and J is TRBJ2-1; TRBD1 matches 7 bases. The CDR3 is 15 amino acids. Germline V gene sequence: CDR1 WNHNN, CDR2 SYGVQD (reference sequence). V trimming: 2 bases; J trimming: 4 bases; junction bases outside the gene matches: 5. The CDR3 nucleotides read TGCGCCAGCAGTGAGACAGGGGCGAGGTACAATGAGCAGTTCTTC. Translated, it gives CASSETGARYNEQFF.